This passage covers 28 T cell receptor beta chains from one sample sequenced in a study of monozygotic twins with cystic fibrosis. Here immunoSEQ multiplex PCR was the method, and the copy in TCRdb shows in-frame clones only, minus some. The sample includes roughly 20,000 clones, approximately 97% of them seen just once. The sequencing sample was made of blood. The receptors originated from a woman younger than 45 with cystic fibrosis.

CDR3 in DNA: TGTGCCAGCAGCTTAGCTAGTTCGAGGACAGGGCTCGGAGAGCAGTACTTC. Translated, it gives CASSLASSRTGLGEQYF. The chain joins TRBV7-8 to TRBJ2-7, with 8 bases identical to TRBD1. The CDR3 length is 17 residues. The V gene's germline CDR1 is SGHVS and CDR2 FQNEAQ. Losses at the gene ends were 0 bases for V and 7 bases for J; bases not matched to a gene: 14.

CDR3: CASSLGRTYEQYF. The CDR3 coding sequence is TGTGCCAGCAGCTTAGGAAGAACCTACGAGCAGTACTTC. V usage is TRBV7-6 and J usage is TRBJ2-7; D unclear. Germline CDR1 SGHVS, CDR2 FNYEAQ. CDR3 length: 13 amino acids. Trimming took 1 base from V and 2 from J, leaving 6 bases between them. Variable domain in full (rest from reference TRBV7-6 and TRBJ2-7): GAGVSQSPRYKVTKRGQDVALRCDPISGHVSLYWYRQALGQGPEFLTYFNYEAQQDKSGLPNDRFSAERPEGSISTLTIQRTEQRDSAMYRCASSLGRTYEQYFGPGTRLTVT.

The V and J genes are TRBV2 and TRBJ2-3; 11 nucleotides align to TRBD2. The CDR3 sequence is 15 residues long. From germline, CDR1 is SNHLY and CDR2 FYNNEI. J was trimmed by 2 bases and V by 7 bases; bases with no gene match: 5. The CDR3 sequence is CASKLAGDTTDTQYF. The DNA of the CDR3 is TGTGCCAGCAAACTAGCGGGGGATACCACAGATACGCAGTATTTT.

The chain uses TRBV29-1 and TRBJ2-7; 7 nucleotides align to TRBD1. Looked up from germline, CDR1 is SQVTM and CDR2 is ANQGSEA. CDR3 length: 16 residues. V shed 0 bases, J shed 1 base, and the junction held 9 bases outside the gene matches. The CDR3 sequence is CSVEDVGGRSSYEQYF. The DNA of the CDR3 is TGCAGCGTTGAAGACGTAGGGGGCCGGAGTTCCTACGAGCAGTACTTC.

CDR3 in amino acids: CAWSVGSGGSGANVLTF. In nucleotides, the CDR3 is TGTGCCTGGAGTGTGGGAAGCGGAGGCTCTGGGGCCAACGTCCTGACTTTC. The genes are TRBV30 and TRBJ2-6, with a tentative D call TRBD2 (5 bases). The germline V gene encodes CDR1 GTSNPN and CDR2 SVGIG (reference sequence). The germline V and J ends were trimmed by 0 bases and 0 bases, with 12 bases remaining between them. The CDR3 contains 17 residues. Based on the CDR3 plus reference TRBV30 and TRBJ2-6, the full variable domain is SQTIHQWPATLVQPVGSPLSLECTVEGTSNPNLYWYRQAAGRGLQLLFYSVGIGQISSEVPQNLSASRPQDRQFILSSKKLLLSDSGFYLCAWSVGSGGSGANVLTFGAGSRLTVL.

The rearrangement uses TRBV7-9 and TRBJ2-7; D is unclear. The CDR3 spans 13 residues. Deletions cut 1 base from V and 7 bases from J, with 11 bases between. Germline CDR1 is SEHNR and CDR2 is FQNEAQ (reference sequence). The CDR3 region is CASSLVPGPEQYF. CDR3 coding DNA: TGTGCCAGCAGCTTAGTTCCAGGACCTGAGCAGTACTTC. Full variable domain (outside the CDR3, taken from reference TRBV7-9 and TRBJ2-7): DTGVSQNPRHKITKRGQNVTFRCDPISEHNRLYWYRQTLGQGPEFLTYFQNEAQLEKSRLLSDRFSAERPKGSFSTLEIQRTEQGDSAMYLCASSLVPGPEQYFGPGTRLTVT.

In this sample, this clone turned up once. This chain connects TRBV5-5 to TRBJ1-1; 7 bases are a match to TRBD1. V was clipped by 4 bases and J by 5 bases; unmatched bases: 8. This CDR3 region has 14 residues. Germline V gene lookup returns CDR1 SGHKS and CDR2 YYEKEE (reference sequence). CDR3 sequence (DNA): TGTGCCAGCAGCGTAAACAGGGGTTATACTGAAGCTTTCTTT. Protein: CASSVNRGYTEAFF.

This chain uses TRBV27 with TRBJ1-4; D might be TRBD1 (5 bases). This CDR3 contains 15 residues. The V gene lost 4 bases and the J gene lost 12 bases, with 21 bases spanning the gap. The V gene's germline CDR1 is MNHEY and CDR2 SMNVEV (reference sequence). The CDR3 loop reads CASSSVYGPGGELFF. The CDR3 DNA reads TGTGCCAGCAGTTCAGTATATGGACCCGGGGGGGAACTGTTTTTT.

The V gene is TRBV30, the J gene TRBJ2-1; 8 bases match TRBD2. The junction had 15 bases not matched to a gene; V was cut back by 2 bases and J by 9 bases. Germline assignment: CDR1 GTSNPN and CDR2 SVGIG (reference sequence). The length of the CDR3 is 16 residues. CDR3 sequence reads: CAWSPSGGRSEGEQFF. The DNA for the CDR3 is TGTGCCTGGAGTCCCTCGGGGGGGCGCAGTGAGGGTGAGCAGTTCTTC.

The chain is built from TRBV4-1 and TRBJ2-1; the D is unclear. The germline gives CDR1 MGHRA, CDR2 YSYEKL. The V end was cut by 0 bases, the J end by 4 bases, with 4 bases between. This CDR3 is built from 13 residues. Written as DNA, the CDR3 is TGCGCCAGCAGCCAAGAGTGGTACAATGAGCAGTTCTTC. Translation gives CASSQEWYNEQFF.

The V gene is TRBV11-2, the J gene TRBJ1-1; D is possibly TRBD1 (6 bases). The V and J ends lost 5 bases and 1 base respectively, with 11 bases between them. The germline gives CDR1 SGHAT, CDR2 FQNNGV. This CDR3 region has 14 residues. This chain's CDR3 is CASSPGGRNTEAFF. The CDR3 DNA sequence: TGTGCCAGCAGCCCGGGGGGCCGGAACACTGAAGCTTTCTTT.

This chain uses TRBV7-2 with TRBJ2-1, with D hard to call. CDR3 length: 15 amino acids. V lost 6 bases and J 4 bases, leaving 16 bases between the germline ends. The V gene's germline CDR1 is SGHTA and CDR2 FQGNSA. CDR3 region: CASSIWQSFYNEQFF. In nucleotides, the CDR3 is TGTGCCAGCAGTATTTGGCAGAGTTTTTACAATGAGCAGTTCTTC.

The chain has TRBV29-1 and TRBJ2-7; perhaps TRBD2 as D (6 bases). The CDR3 spans 16 residues. The germline CDR1 and CDR2 sequences are SQVTM and ANQGSEA. Trimming left V 2 bases short and J 3 bases short, with 20 bases between. The CDR3 protein is CSVEKVAGTGYYEQYF. CDR3 bases: TGCAGCGTTGAAAAGGTGGCCGGGACTGGATACTACGAGCAGTACTTC.

The chain recombines TRBV20-1 with TRBJ2-3; D is ambiguous. Germline CDR1 and CDR2: DFQATT and SNEGSKA (reference sequence). The CDR3 is made up of 11 amino acids. V was cut by 6 bases and J by 5 bases, with 9 bases left in between. CDR3 in amino acids: CSAPQVDTQYF. The CDR3 DNA reads TGCAGTGCGCCCCAGGTAGATACGCAGTATTTT.

The chain joins TRBV5-4 to TRBJ1-5, with 10 nucleotides matching TRBD1. V was pared by 4 bases and J by 6 bases, with 7 bases of the junction left unmatched. Per the germline V gene, CDR1 is SGHNT and CDR2 is YYREEE (reference sequence). This CDR3 is 15 amino acids long. The CDR3 is CASSPGTGARQPQHF. As DNA, the CDR3 is TGTGCCAGCAGCCCGGGGACAGGGGCTCGTCAGCCCCAGCATTTT.

The V call is TRBV5-4, the J call TRBJ1-1; D may be TRBD1 (6 bases). Germline V lookup: CDR1 SGHNT, CDR2 YYREEE (reference sequence). This CDR3 spans 14 amino acids. Trimming removed 1 base from V and 4 bases from J, with 11 bases in between. In nucleotides, the CDR3 is TGTGCCAGCAGCTTGTACAGGGTTGGCACTGAAGCTTTCTTT. This encodes CASSLYRVGTEAFF.

The rearrangement uses TRBV10-2 and TRBJ2-1, with D hard to call. Trimming pared 3 bases from V and 6 bases from J, leaving 12 bases between. Germline CDR1 is WSHSY and CDR2 is SAAADI. The CDR3 sequence is 14 residues long. CDR3: CASSEWSFGNEQFF. CDR3 DNA sequence: TGCGCCAGCAGTGAATGGTCATTTGGCAATGAGCAGTTCTTC.

This clone has a single count. The chain links TRBV6-1 to TRBJ1-2; a possible D gene is TRBD1 (6 bases). The germline V gene has CDR1 MNHNS and CDR2 SASEGT. V dropped 2 bases and J dropped 7 bases, with 11 bases sitting between them. The CDR3 is made up of 13 amino acids. CDR3 bases: TGTGCCAGCAGTGAAATGGAGGGGGTTGGCTACACCTTC. This encodes CASSEMEGVGYTF.

CDR3 coding DNA: TGTGCCAGCAGCTTGGGGGTCCGCACGTGGTCCTATAATTCACCCCTCCACTTT. It codes for CASSLGVRTWSYNSPLHF. The chain carries TRBV5-6 and TRBJ1-6; D remains ambiguous. This CDR3 contains 18 residues. Germline V lookup: CDR1 SGHDT, CDR2 YYEEEE. Trimming stripped 0 bases from V and 1 base from J, with 14 bases between.

The V gene is TRBV19, the J gene TRBJ1-5; no firm D call. V lost 7 bases and J 5 bases, leaving 12 bases between the germline ends. CDR1 is LNHDA, CDR2 SQIVND, per germline (reference sequence). The CDR3 contains 13 residues. The CDR3 reads CASNPQVHQPQHF. The CDR3 bases are TGTGCCAGTAACCCCCAGGTGCATCAGCCCCAGCATTTT.

This rearrangement joins TRBV6-5 to TRBJ2-5, with TRBD2 identical over 9 bases. This CDR3 comprises 15 residues. Germline CDR1 reads MNHEY; CDR2 reads SVGAGI. J lost 4 bases, V lost 2 bases, and 5 bases had no gene match. CDR3 loop: CASSYTLAGSETQYF. CDR3 in DNA: TGTGCCAGCAGTTACACCCTAGCGGGGTCAGAGACCCAGTACTTC.

The rearrangement links TRBV5-1 to TRBJ2-5; D may be TRBD2 (6 bases). The CDR3 runs 16 residues. CDR1 SGHRS and CDR2 YFSETQ come from the germline V gene. Trimming pared 3 bases from V and 2 bases from J, leaving 17 bases between. The CDR3 coding sequence is TGCGCCAGCAGCTCAAGACTTAGCGGCCCGCAAGAGACCCAGTACTTC. As protein: CASSSRLSGPQETQYF.

CDR3 in DNA: TGTGCCAGCAGCTTGTACGGACAGAATAGCAATCAGCCCCAGCATTTT. Translation: CASSLYGQNSNQPQHF. The rearrangement uses TRBV5-6 and TRBJ1-5; TRBD1 might be the D (6 bases). The ends were cut back, 1 base at V and 0 bases at J, with 11 bases in the middle. This CDR3 is 16 amino acids long. Germline V gene data show CDR1 as SGHDT and CDR2 as YYEEEE.

This clone has a single count. The J gene is TRBJ1-5, the V gene TRBV11-2; no reliable D call. This CDR3 spans 14 amino acids. Trimming took 1 base from V and 8 from J, leaving 12 bases between them. Germline CDR1 reads SGHAT; CDR2 reads FQNNGV. Here the CDR3 reads CASSLGSSGEPQHF. For the CDR3, the DNA is TGTGCCAGCAGCTTAGGGTCAAGCGGGGAGCCCCAGCATTTT.

The J gene is TRBJ1-1, the V gene TRBV4-3; D is perhaps TRBD1 (5 bases). Per the germline V gene, CDR1 is LGHNA and CDR2 is YSLEER. This CDR3 comprises 14 residues. With 4 bases removed from V and 6 bases from J, the gap between germline ends came to 15 bases. CDR3 DNA: TGCGCCAGCAGCCCGCTGGGGGGACTCTCTGAAGCTTTCTTT. Residues: CASSPLGGLSEAFF.

The genes are TRBV15 and TRBJ2-5, with D possibly being TRBD1 (5 bases). CDR3 length: 15 residues. V lost 0 bases, J lost 7 bases, and 15 bases lay in between. CDR1 is LNHNV and CDR2 is YYDKDF in the germline V gene (reference sequence). In nucleotides, the CDR3 is TGTGCCACCAGCAGAGATGGCCGGCAGGGTGGGACCCAGTACTTC. It encodes CATSRDGRQGGTQYF.

The genes are TRBV4-1 and TRBJ2-7, with TRBD2 identical over 9 bases. The V and J ends lost 1 base and 5 bases, in that order; junction bases with no gene match: 6. The CDR3 extends over 15 amino acids. The germline CDR1 and CDR2 sequences are MGHRA and YSYEKL. CDR3 region: CASSQAGTSLHEQYF. CDR3 nucleotides: TGCGCCAGCAGCCAAGCCGGGACTAGCCTGCACGAGCAGTACTTC.

The chain employs TRBV5-4 and TRBJ2-1; no clear D gene. Trimming removed 4 bases from V and 0 bases from J, with 8 bases in between. Germline V CDR1 and CDR2: SGHNT, YYREEE (reference sequence). CDR3 length: 14 residues. Here the CDR3 reads CASSPTYSYNEQFF. CDR3 DNA sequence: TGTGCCAGCAGCCCCACCTACTCCTACAATGAGCAGTTCTTC.